This T cell receptor beta chain was obtained from a study of regulatory T cells in long-lasting Graves disease. Unmatched junction bases numbered 1, after V lost 6 bases and J lost 4 bases. The germline gives CDR1 DFQATT, CDR2 SNEGSKA (reference sequence). The CDR3 extends over 11 amino acids. The time point here: newly diagnosed GD, antithyroid drugs for less than 3 months. Isolated PBMC RNA provided the starting material for the TCR library. In the case of this clonotype: No antigen is known for it.

The study's findings and limits: Patients whose Graves' disease persisted exhibited lower TCR diversity than those newly diagnosed. There were preferences for TRBV28, TRBJ1-2 and TRBJ2-5 in persistent disease.

Building the TCR beta libraries relied on iRepertoire HTBI primers, and CDR3 regions underwent Arm-PCR. MiXCR was run by TCRdb on the multiplex PCR reads, yielding one entry per CDR3 protein. This repertoire shows 400,000 to 650,000 distinct CDR3 sequences, roughly 16% found once; its top ten account for 25%. This same sample was also part of a study on T cells in Graves' hyperthyroidism and ophthalmopathy. That work contributes: A first-round RT-PCR of the TCR CDR3 used the HTBI primer set.

The source of this sequence is a woman in her forties or fifties with Graves disease. The source was peripheral blood mononuclear cells (PBMCs), collected at new diagnosis, from a patient treated with antithyroid drugs. V gene TRBV20-1 combines with J gene TRBJ1-1; 8 bases agree with TRBD1. The DNA of the CDR3 is TGCAGTGCGACAGGGGTCACTGAAGCTTTCTTT. Translated, it gives CSATGVTEAFF.